The 12 T cell receptor beta chains below come from one sample, sequenced in a study of blood T cell repertoires in COVID-19. The data were produced by immunoSEQ multiplex PCR, yet TCRdb's version contains in-frame clones alone and is incomplete. The sample has about 150,000 clones, over 75% seen once. Material: peripheral blood. All receptors derive from a middle-aged woman with acute or convalescent COVID-19.

The rearrangement uses TRBV20-1 and TRBJ2-3; D gene uncertain. Germline V gene sequence: CDR1 DFQATT, CDR2 SNEGSKA (reference sequence). The V end was cut by 3 bases, the J end by 10 bases, with 11 bases between. The CDR3 spans 11 residues. CDR3 DNA: TGCAGTGCTAGTTTCGTTCTGTCGCAGTATTTT. Protein sequence: CSASFVLSQYF.

The chain recombines TRBV25-1 with TRBJ1-4, with 9 bases matching TRBD1. The CDR3 runs 15 residues. Germline CDR1 MGHDK, CDR2 SYGVNS. The V gene end was trimmed by 3 bases and the J gene end by 7 bases; junction bases not matched to a gene: 6. The CDR3 bases are TGTGCCAGCAGTGAGGGGACAGGGTCCTCTGAAAAACTGTTTTTT. As protein: CASSEGTGSSEKLFF.

V and J are TRBV5-5 and TRBJ1-2, with 8 bases matching TRBD1. The CDR3 covers 16 residues. Germline CDR1 and CDR2: SGHKS and YYEKEE (reference sequence). V lost 0 bases, J lost 1 base, and 5 bases stayed unmatched. The CDR3 coding sequence is TGTGCCAGCAGCTTGGGGGCAGGGGGCCTTAACTATGGCTACACCTTC. It translates to CASSLGAGGLNYGYTF. Complete variable domain (other parts from reference TRBV5-5 and TRBJ1-2): DAGVTQSPTHLIKTRGQQVTLRCSPISGHKSVSWYQQVLGQGPQFIFQYYEKEERGRGNFPDRFSARQFPNYSSELNVNALLLGDSALYLCASSLGAGGLNYGYTFGSGTRLTVV.

The chain has TRBV4-1 and TRBJ1-2; D possibly corresponds to TRBD1 (6 bases). V lost 0 bases and J lost 0, with 11 bases in between. The CDR3 covers 16 residues. Germline CDR1 MGHRA, CDR2 YSYEKL. Written as DNA, the CDR3 is TGCGCCAGCAGCCAAGATGGGGGCCGGGCTAACTATGGCTACACCTTC. It encodes CASSQDGGRANYGYTF.

This CDR3 is CASTGGKTGELFF. In nucleotides, the CDR3 is TGTGCCAGCACAGGGGGCAAAACCGGGGAGCTGTTTTTT. The chain has TRBV6-5 and TRBJ2-2; TRBD1 matches at 8 bases. The germline V gene has CDR1 MNHEY and CDR2 SVGAGI. V lost 7 bases and J lost 5; bases outside the gene matches: 3. The CDR3 length is 13 residues.

This chain's CDR3 is CASRSSGSGNTIYF. The CDR3 coding sequence is TGTGCCAGCAGGTCCTCAGGGTCTGGAAACACCATATATTTT. J is TRBJ1-3 and V is TRBV2; perhaps TRBD1 as D (5 bases). This CDR3 is 14 amino acids long. The V gene lost 6 bases and the J gene lost 1 base, with 10 bases spanning the gap. Germline CDR1 is SNHLY and CDR2 is FYNNEI.

V is TRBV5-1 and J is TRBJ2-1, with TRBD2 matching over 8 bases. V dropped 0 bases and J dropped 5; count of bases not matched to a gene: 4. Germline V gene lookup returns CDR1 SGHRS and CDR2 YFSETQ. The CDR3 totals 15 residues. The CDR3 here is CASSLVARGDNEQFF. Here the CDR3 DNA reads TGCGCCAGCAGCTTGGTTGCGCGGGGGGACAATGAGCAGTTCTTC.

The gene calls are TRBV7-9 and TRBJ2-2; 14 bases agree with TRBD2. CDR1 and CDR2 (germline): SEHNR, FQNEAQ (reference sequence). The CDR3 has 18 residues. The ends lost 5 bases at V and 4 bases at J; junction bases unmatched: 9. This CDR3 is CASSLGLAGVPGTGELFF. The CDR3 region has the DNA TGTGCCAGCAGCCTGGGACTAGCGGGAGTACCGGGCACCGGGGAGCTGTTTTTT.

The chain combines TRBV4-1 with TRBJ1-6; no clear D gene. V was cut by 0 bases and J by 8 bases, with 8 bases left in between. CDR3 size: 14 residues. The germline CDR1 and CDR2 sequences are MGHRA and YSYEKL. CDR3 region: CASSQEAMYSPLHF. The CDR3, as DNA: TGCGCCAGCAGCCAAGAAGCCATGTATTCACCCCTCCACTTT.

Only one count was recorded for this clone. The chain combines TRBV21-1 with TRBJ2-7; the D segment call TRBD2 is taken from the table without a DNA check. TRBV21-1 has pseudogene status. The CDR3 is 14 residues long. The CDR3 DNA sequence: TGTGCCAGCAGCAAAGCAGCGGGAGTTGACGAGCAGTACTTC. The encoded protein is CASSKAAGVDEQYF.

J is TRBJ2-7 and V is TRBV29-1; 15 bases are a match to TRBD2. The CDR3 spans 21 residues. Per the germline V gene, CDR1 is SQVTM and CDR2 is ANQGSEA. Unmatched junction bases numbered 23, after V lost 5 bases and J lost 3 bases. In DNA form, the CDR3 reads TGCAGCGTTCTCCCGAGGACAGGGTTCCCGCCGGGACTAGCGGGAGGCTACGAGCAGTACTTC. Translated: CSVLPRTGFPPGLAGGYEQYF.

The chain recombines TRBV7-2 with TRBJ1-6; 8 bases match TRBD1. Trimming at V came to 3 bases and at J to 10 bases, leaving 2 bases not matched to a gene. The CDR3 has 13 residues. The germline CDR1 and CDR2 sequences are SGHTA and FQGNSA. CDR3 sequence reads: CASSLPGGSPLHF. The DNA for the CDR3 is TGTGCCAGCAGCTTGCCAGGGGGCTCACCCCTCCACTTT.